The entry that follows covers one TCR beta chain sequence. Library preparation (for TCRbeta) was performed with unique molecular identifiers. Each CDR3 protein gets one entry after TCRdb re-called the PCR reads with MiXCR. The table includes 200,000 to 300,000 distinct CDR3 sequences, 12% detected once. The sample belongs to a study of T-cell reconstitution after alpha-beta-depleted transplantation in children. Per germline, CDR1 SEHNR and CDR2 FQNEAQ (reference sequence). The CDR3 is made up of 14 amino acids. V shed 5 bases, J shed 7 bases, and the junction held 7 bases outside the gene matches. The rearrangement links TRBV7-9 to TRBJ2-1, with TRBD2 matching 8 bases. The starting material was PBMCs from the stem cell graft donor, obtained from the stem cell graft. The TCR was taken from a human donor who donated a stem cell graft to a child with acute lymphoblastic leukemia. CDR3 coding DNA: TGTGCCAGCAGCCCCGGGGGGGGGTGGAATGAGCAGTTCTTC. Encoded protein: CASSPGGGWNEQFF.